This T cell receptor (beta chain) was recovered during a study of CD8+ T cells in alopecia areata. Study in general: Tofacitinib was given for 6 to 18 months, then stopped for 6 months.

Indicated treatment: oral pan-JAK inhibitor, 5-10 mg twice daily. Reverse transcription of extracted RNA yielded cDNA, which provided the sequencing template. This table comes from immunoSEQ multiplex PCR, and its TCRdb copy is limited to in-frame clones, with some not included. Of 150,000 to 200,000 clones in the sample, over 45% are singletons; the top ten hold roughly 5.8%. The sample consisted of CD4+ T cells sorted from blood, taken at week 24, from a patient treated with tofacitinib. This clonotype was sampled from a human donor with alopecia areata.

CDR3 region: CASRFDRGGNQPQHF. CDR3 DNA: TGTGCCAGCAGATTTGACAGGGGCGGGAATCAGCCCCAGCATTTT. The rearrangement links TRBV28 to TRBJ1-5, with 8 bases identical to TRBD1. Trimming at V came to 6 bases and at J to 4 bases, leaving 8 bases not matched to a gene. The CDR3 sequence is 15 residues long. The V gene's germline CDR1 is MDHEN and CDR2 SYDVKM.